This is a list of T cell receptor beta chains from one sample in a study of shared clonotypes between healthy human individuals. TCRdb keeps only in-frame clones here, not all; method: immunoSEQ multiplex PCR. Of fewer than 600,000 clones in the sample, about four fifths were seen once. Source material: PBMCs. Receptors were obtained from a woman in her thirties or forties in good health. Some clones in this sample may be carry-over from other donors' samples. Each CDR3 is given with its conserved first and last residue. A D gene is named only where the DNA matches it firmly. Clone size is stated in some rows and not others, as once, few, many or a class when expanded.

>TRBV18|NA|NA|TRBJ1-4
CASSPPSFRLGEKLFF
TGTGCCAGCTCACCACCCTCTTTCAGGTTGGGTGAAAAACTGTTTTTT
>TRBV18|NA|NA|TRBJ1-2
CASSDIDGYTF
TGTGCCAGCTCAGACATCGATGGCTACACCTTC
>TRBV11-2|NA|TRBD2|TRBJ2-3
CASSSTSGSADTQYF
TGTGCCAGCAGCAGTACTAGCGGGAGCGCAGATACGCAGTATTTT
>TRBV11-2|NA|TRBD1|TRBJ1-1
CASSLGQTGAITEAFF
TGTGCCAGCAGCTTAGGCCAAACAGGGGCGATCACTGAAGCTTTCTTT
>TRBV7-9|many|TRBD1|TRBJ1-6
CASRTGTGDSPLHF
TGTGCCAGCAGAACCGGGACAGGGGATTCACCCCTCCACTTT
>TRBV19|few|NA|TRBJ1-5
CASSVGTPSNQPQHF
TGTGCCAGTAGCGTCGGGACGCCTAGCAATCAGCCCCAGCATTTT
>TRBV30|NA|NA|TRBJ2-5
CACFSSGSRETRYF
TGTGCCTGTTTCTCGTCAGGGAGCAGGGAGACCCGGTACTTC
>TRBV5-1|once|TRBD2|TRBJ2-2
CASSLGPSGNTGELFF
TGCGCCAGCAGCTTGGGTCCTAGCGGGAACACCGGGGAGCTGTTTTTT
>TRBV10-3|NA|NA|TRBJ2-7
CAISARDEAYEQYF
TGTGCCATCAGTGCCCGGGACGAGGCCTACGAGCAGTACTTC
>TRBV30|NA|NA|TRBJ1-5
CAWSNQGGSQPQHF
TGTGCCTGGAGTAACCAGGGTGGCTCGCAGCCCCAGCATTTT
>TRBV10-3|NA|NA|TRBJ1-1
CAISESSGAAAEAFF
TGTGCCATCAGTGAGTCTTCGGGGGCGGCGGCTGAAGCTTTCTTT
>TRBV2|NA|TRBD1|TRBJ1-5
CASSEITGGGQPQHF
TGTGCCAGCAGTGAGATCACAGGGGGCGGACAGCCCCAGCATTTT
>TRBV19|NA|NA|TRBJ1-1
CASSVRGTLRAFF
TGTGCCAGTAGTGTCAGAGGTACATTGAGGGCTTTCTTT
>TRBV29-1|NA|NA|TRBJ1-1
CSVPGTTTEAFF
TGCAGCGTTCCAGGGACCACAACTGAAGCTTTCTTT
>TRBV18|once|TRBD2|TRBJ2-7
CASSPLQTSLAPNYEQYF
TGTGCCAGCTCACCACTCCAGACTAGCCTAGCGCCAAACTACGAGCAGTACTTC
>TRBV15|many|TRBD2|TRBJ2-1
CATSQLAGVGNEQFF
TGTGCCACCAGCCAACTAGCGGGAGTCGGCAATGAGCAGTTCTTC
>TRBV28|NA|NA|TRBJ1-1
CASSSREFGTEAFF
TGTGCCAGCAGTTCCAGGGAGTTTGGCACTGAAGCTTTCTTT
>TRBV5-8|NA|TRBD1|TRBJ1-5
CASSTGTGRSNQPQHF
TGTGCCAGCAGCACAGGGACAGGGAGGTCCAATCAGCCCCAGCATTTT
>TRBV29-1|NA|TRBD1|TRBJ2-5
CSVGTGGQETQYF
TGCAGCGTTGGGACAGGGGGACAAGAGACCCAGTACTTC
>TRBV28|NA|TRBD1|TRBJ2-2
CASSLWDRVTGELFF
TGTGCCAGCAGTTTATGGGACAGGGTCACCGGGGAGCTGTTTTTT
>TRBV5-1|many|NA|TRBJ2-7
CASTLGRVGDEQYF
TGCGCCAGCACTCTGGGCCGGGTAGGAGACGAGCAGTACTTC
>TRBV7-8|NA|NA|TRBJ2-3
CASSFALNTDTQYF
TGTGCCAGCAGCTTCGCCTTAAACACAGATACGCAGTATTTT
>TRBV7-9|NA|NA|TRBJ1-1
CASSRQLINTEAFF
TGTGCCAGCAGCCGACAGTTGATAAACACTGAAGCTTTCTTT
>TRBV7-9|NA|TRBD2|TRBJ2-1
CASSFLAGVSNEQFF
TGTGCCAGCAGCTTTTTAGCGGGGGTTTCCAATGAGCAGTTCTTC
>TRBV6-6|NA|TRBD2|TRBJ2-7
CASRREGFYEQYF
TGTGCCAGCAGACGGGAGGGGTTCTACGAGCAGTACTTC
>TRBV27|NA|NA|TRBJ1-1
CASSPNGGGTEAFF
TGTGCCAGCAGTCCCAACGGAGGGGGAACTGAAGCTTTCTTT
>TRBV9|NA|TRBD2|TRBJ2-3
CASSVSSGRFFQGTDTQYF
TGTGCCAGCAGCGTCTCTAGCGGGAGGTTTTTCCAGGGCACAGATACGCAGTATTTT
>TRBV15|NA|NA|TRBJ2-2
CATTEGNTGELFF
TGTGCCACCACTGAAGGGAACACCGGGGAGCTGTTTTTT
>TRBV19|NA|TRBD2|TRBJ2-3
CASSMRTSGDTQYF
TGTGCCAGTAGTATGAGGACTAGCGGTGATACGCAGTATTTT
>TRBV7-9|NA|TRBD1|TRBJ1-5
CASSSGQGAGNQPQHF
TGTGCCAGCAGCTCAGGACAGGGGGCAGGCAATCAGCCCCAGCATTTT
>TRBV5-1|NA|NA|TRBJ2-5
CASSLAGTEETQYF
TGCGCCAGCAGCTTGGCAGGGACCGAAGAGACCCAGTACTTC
>TRBV7-7|NA|NA|TRBJ2-3
CASSSGTIRDTQYF
TGTGCTAGCAGCTCAGGGACGATCCGAGATACGCAGTATTTT
>TRBV27|NA|TRBD1|TRBJ2-1
CASSRRGPYNEQFF
TGTGCCAGCAGTAGAAGGGGGCCCTACAATGAGCAGTTCTTC
>TRBV7-8|NA|NA|TRBJ2-6
CASSLRLGANVLTF
TGTGCCAGCAGCCTCAGACTCGGGGCCAACGTCCTGACTTTC
>TRBV6-1|few|TRBD1|TRBJ1-2
CASSEPSIQTGCF
TGTGCCAGCAGTGAACCTTCCATTCAGACAGGGTGCTTC
>TRBV4-1|NA|NA|TRBJ2-3
CASSQEMAPRDTQYF
TGCGCCAGCAGCCAAGAAATGGCCCCACGGGATACGCAGTATTTT
>TRBV19|once|TRBD2|TRBJ2-7
CASSPGLAGTYEQYF
TGTGCCAGTAGTCCGGGACTAGCGGGGACGTACGAGCAGTACTTC
>TRBV7-7|NA|NA|TRBJ1-1
CASSFIRDPKRNTEAFF
TGTGCTAGCAGCTTCATCCGGGACCCAAAGCGGAACACTGAAGCTTTCTTT
>TRBV9|many|TRBD2|TRBJ2-1
CASSVAASGTDEQFF
TGTGCCAGCAGCGTAGCTGCTAGCGGGACTGATGAGCAGTTCTTC
>TRBV5-6|NA|NA|TRBJ2-7
CASPPCEQYF
TGTGCCAGCCCTCCCTGTGAGCAGTACTTC
>TRBV28|NA|NA|TRBJ2-2
CASSPPGDQTGELFF
TGTGCCAGCAGCCCACCGGGAGATCAAACCGGGGAGCTGTTTTTT
>TRBV7-2|NA|TRBD2|TRBJ2-1
CASSQSGRASNEQFF
TGTGCCAGCAGCCAAAGCGGGAGGGCCTCCAATGAGCAGTTCTTC
>TRBV15|few|NA|TRBJ2-1
CATSRDPEGGRNEQFF
TGTGCCACCAGCAGAGACCCGGAGGGGGGTCGCAATGAGCAGTTCTTC
>TRBV30|NA|TRBD1|TRBJ1-4
CAWAPGQTNEKLFF
TGTGCCTGGGCACCGGGACAGACGAATGAAAAACTGTTTTTT
>TRBV28|NA|NA|TRBJ1-1
CASTPFDWNTEAFF
TGTGCCAGCACCCCTTTCGACTGGAACACTGAAGCTTTCTTT
>TRBV10-3|NA|TRBD1|TRBJ2-7
CAISVDRGYEQYF
TGTGCCATCAGTGTGGACAGGGGATACGAGCAGTACTTC
>TRBV5-4|NA|TRBD2|TRBJ2-2
CASSQRTSGRTGGLFF
TGTGCCAGCAGCCAACGGACTAGCGGGCGGACCGGGGGGCTGTTTTTT
>TRBV6-1|NA|TRBD1|TRBJ2-7
CASSVDRAGYEQYF
TGTGCCAGCAGTGTGGACAGGGCGGGCTACGAGCAGTACTTC
>TRBV11-3|NA|TRBD2|TRBJ2-2
CASSETSGRVTGELFF
TGTGCCAGCAGTGAGACTAGCGGGAGGGTCACCGGGGAGCTGTTTTTT